These 5 T cell receptor beta chains were all obtained from the same sample, sequenced in a study of molecular identifiers for immune sequencing clone quantification. MiXCR, applied by TCRdb to the PCR reads, yields one record per CDR3 protein. The sample has 600,000 to 650,000 distinct CDR3 sequences, less than 20% seen once. The sequencing sample was made of naive CD8+ T cells from blood, with Jurkat cell RNA spiked in. Subset meaning: FACS-sorted CD8+CD4-CCR7+CD45RA+ naive T cells. The receptors here all came from a human donor in good health. Some libraries in this study had Jurkat cell RNA spiked in.

J is TRBJ2-1 and V is TRBV2; D not resolved. This CDR3 has 12 amino acids. In germline, CDR1 is SNHLY, CDR2 FYNNEI. Trimming cost V 10 bases and J 5 bases, with 12 bases left between them. The CDR3 DNA sequence: TGTGCCACCACCTACCTTAACAATGAGCAGTTCTTC. This codes for CATTYLNNEQFF.

A few counts support this clonotype. The chain uses TRBV7-6 and TRBJ2-1; 9 bases align to TRBD1. This CDR3 region has 17 residues. Germline V gene data show CDR1 as SGHVS and CDR2 as FNYEAQ. Trimming cost V 5 bases and J 10 bases; bases outside gene matches: 18. The CDR3 DNA sequence: TGTGCCAGCAGCCGATTAACAGGGGGCGCTTCGACGGGGGAGCAGTTCTTC. Protein sequence: CASSRLTGGASTGEQFF.

Concerning this clonotype: Here the CDR3 omits its conserved ending phenylalanine or tryptophan, so a read error is the likely source. The CDR3 loop is CASSTQDYYEQYL. DNA of the CDR3: TGTGCCAGTAGTACACAGGATTACTACGAGCAGTACCTC. The chain is built from TRBV19 and TRBJ2-7; the D gene is possibly TRBD1 (5 bases). Trimming left V 4 bases short and J 3 bases short, with 10 bases between. The CDR3 totals 13 residues. Per germline, CDR1 LNHDA and CDR2 SQIVND (reference sequence).

CDR3 nucleotide sequence: TGTGCCAGCAGTAGGACAGCCACAGGCTCAGATACGCAGTATTTT. Its translation: CASSRTATGSDTQYF. The V gene is TRBV6-2 or TRBV6-3, the J gene TRBJ2-3; D perhaps matches TRBD1 (6 bases). The CDR3 runs 15 residues. CDR1 is MNHEY, CDR2 SVGEGT, per germline. The V gene lost 5 bases and the J gene lost 4 bases, with 16 bases spanning the gap.

This chain uses TRBV12-3 or TRBV12-4 with TRBJ1-6; TRBD1 agrees at 8 bases. CDR3 size: 16 residues. V lost 6 bases and J lost 9; bases outside the gene matches: 13. The chain's CDR3 is CASSSKKDRVPSPLHF. The CDR3 region has the DNA TGTGCCAGCAGCTCAAAGAAGGACAGGGTCCCTTCACCCCTCCACTTT.